The text below deals with one TCR beta chain. What it binds is unknown. At one boundary the junction diverges from the germline segment, which might be a read error. Preparation of the bulk TCR libraries relied on previously described methods and listed TCR primers. MiXCR was run by TCRdb on the PCR reads, yielding one entry per CDR3 protein. Among more than 450,000 distinct CDR3 sequences listed, roughly 26% were seen once. The source of the sample is a study of molecular identifiers for immune sequencing clone quantification. Broader study findings: It was shown that clones above 20 RNA copies held over 99% of effector molecules, but under 1% in naive cells.

Sequencing was performed on naive CD8+ T cells from blood, with Jurkat cell RNA spiked in. Documented subset: FACS-sorted CD8+CD4-CCR7+CD45RA+ naive T cells. The sequence was obtained from a human donor in good health. Some libraries in this study had Jurkat cell RNA spiked in.

In DNA, the CDR3 is TGCAGCGCCGAGTTAGGACAGGGAACCTACGAGCGGTACTTC. Amino acids: CSAELGQGTYERYF. The J gene is TRBJ2-7, the V gene TRBV29-1, with TRBD1 matching 8 bases. CDR3 size: 14 residues. CDR1 and CDR2 from the germline V gene are SQVTM and ANQGSEA.